Listed below are T cell receptor beta chains from one sample, sequenced in a study of immune characteristics of hereditary and idiopathic chronic pancreatitis. Only in-frame clones appear in the TCRdb table, and some are missing; sequencing was by immunoSEQ multiplex PCR. The sample shows 300 to 450 clones, around 65% of them seen only once. The material sequenced was pancreas tissue. The receptors here all came from a human donor who was a deceased organ donor serving as a healthy control. Each CDR3 is given with its conserved first and last residue. A D gene is named only where the DNA matches it firmly. Clone size is stated in some rows and not others, as once, few, many or a class when expanded.

abundance,v_gene,d_gene,j_gene,CDR3aa,CDR3nt
NA,TRBV19,TRBD2,TRBJ2-2,CASSIDLASGAYTGELFF,TGTGCCAGTAGTATAGATTTGGCTAGCGGGGCGTACACCGGGGAGCTGTTTTTT
NA,TRBV27,NA,TRBJ1-1,CASSASFPNTEAFF,TGTGCCAGCAGTGCATCTTTCCCAAACACTGAAGCTTTCTTT
once,TRBV7-4,TRBD2,TRBJ2-5,CASSFSPSWRERGETQYF,TGTGCCAGCAGCTTCTCCCCCTCATGGCGGGAGAGGGGAGAGACCCAGTACTTC
few,TRBV6-5,TRBD2,TRBJ2-1,CASSSGLEAVNEQFF,TGTGCCAGCAGTTCCGGACTAGAGGCGGTGAATGAGCAGTTCTTC